These 19 T cell receptor beta chains came from one sample sequenced in a study of early T cells in non-severe SARS-CoV-2 infection. TCRdb redid the calling of the 5' RACE reads with MiXCR, one entry per CDR3 protein. The table shows around 82,000 distinct CDR3 sequences, with more than 10% occurring only once. Sequencing input: whole blood. These receptors all come from an adult who was a healthcare worker with PCR-confirmed SARS-CoV-2 infection or an uninfected control (not recorded which).

This clonotype has a count of ten or more. The V call is TRBV7-9, the J call TRBJ2-2; TRBD2 agrees at 12 bases. This CDR3 has 16 amino acids. Per the germline V gene, CDR1 is SEHNR and CDR2 is FQNEAQ (reference sequence). V lost 6 bases, J lost 2 bases, and 4 bases stayed unmatched. In nucleotides, the CDR3 is TGTGCCAGCAGGTCTAGCGGGAGGGCCAACACCGGGGAGCTGTTTTTT. Protein: CASRSSGRANTGELFF.

The rearrangement joins TRBV6-2 or TRBV6-3 to TRBJ2-3, with D uncertain. This CDR3 is built from 15 residues. With 0 bases removed from V and 3 bases from J, the gap between germline ends came to 10 bases. Germline values: CDR1 MNHEY, CDR2 SVGEGT. The CDR3 DNA reads as TGTGCCAGCAGTTACTCGACCTCACTGACAGATACGCAGTATTTT. It encodes CASSYSTSLTDTQYF.

This clonotype was seen only a few times. The chain is built from TRBV7-2 and TRBJ1-6; D not certain. The V gene lost 2 bases and the J gene lost 10 bases, with 12 bases spanning the gap. CDR1 is SGHTA, CDR2 FQGNSA, per germline. The CDR3 consists of 14 residues. CDR3 protein: CASSLRAGRSPLHF. As DNA, the CDR3 is TGTGCCAGCAGCTTACGGGCGGGTCGGTCACCCCTCCACTTT.

There are a few counts of this clonotype. CDR3 amino acids: CASSFRQGSGELFF. The DNA of the CDR3 is TGTGCCAGCAGTTTTAGGCAGGGGTCTGGGGAGCTGTTTTTT. The chain joins TRBV27 to TRBJ2-2; a possible D gene is TRBD1 (6 bases). CDR1 and CDR2 (germline): MNHEY, SMNVEV (reference sequence). CDR3 size: 14 residues. Trimming removed 3 bases at V and 8 bases at J, with 13 bases between.

The sample holds a few counts of this clonotype. CDR3 amino acids: CALTSGTDTQYF. The CDR3 nucleotides are TGTGCCTTGACTAGCGGCACAGATACGCAGTATTTT. The genes are TRBV30 and TRBJ2-3; 8 bases fit TRBD2. This CDR3 has 12 amino acids. Germline CDR1 GTSNPN, CDR2 SVGIG (reference sequence). V lost 7 bases to trimming and J lost 1 base; unmatched junction nucleotides: 1.

Turning to this clonotype: The junction shows a germline mismatch at one end, possibly a read error. The genes are TRBV11-2 and TRBJ2-1; TRBD2 agrees at 10 bases. CDR1 and CDR2 from the germline V gene are SGHAT and FQNNGV. The CDR3 totals 14 residues. The CDR3 sequence: CTSSSASGSNERFF. For the CDR3, the DNA is TGTACCAGCAGCTCGGCTAGCGGGAGTAATGAGCGGTTCTTC.

In its sample, this clonotype was seen many times. This chain uses TRBV28 with TRBJ1-4; 8 bases fit TRBD1. Germline trimming cut 5 bases from V and 8 bases from J; bases unmatched to any gene: 10. Looked up from germline, CDR1 is MDHEN and CDR2 is SYDVKM. This CDR3 is built from 15 residues. In DNA form, the CDR3 reads TGTGCCAGCAGTACAGCGACAGGGGTCTCAGAAAAACTGTTTTTT. Protein product: CASSTATGVSEKLFF.

The genes are TRBV5-1 and TRBJ2-1; either TRBD1 or TRBD2 may fit D (5 bases each). Germline V lookup: CDR1 SGHRS, CDR2 YFSETQ. Between the trimmed V and J ends, which lost 4 bases and 9 bases, there was a span of 14 bases. This CDR3 is 13 amino acids long. This CDR3 is CASSRDPEREQFF. The CDR3 DNA reads as TGCGCCAGCAGCAGGGACCCTGAACGTGAGCAGTTCTTC.

The chain is built from TRBV9 and TRBJ2-1, with a possible D match to TRBD2 (5 bases). Germline V CDR1 and CDR2: SGDLS, YYNGEE. The V end was cut by 7 bases, the J end by 0 bases, with 14 bases between. The CDR3 has 15 amino acids. The CDR3 bases are TGTGCCAGCGAGCGAGGGCCCGTCTCCTACAATGAGCAGTTCTTC. Translated: CASERGPVSYNEQFF.

This sequence joins TRBV28 and TRBJ2-5; D gene unclear. This CDR3 spans 12 amino acids. Germline V gives CDR1 MDHEN, CDR2 SYDVKM. Deletions cut 4 bases from V and 5 bases from J, with 8 bases between. The CDR3 region has the DNA TGTGCCAGCAGTTCCCCCGTGGAGACCCAGTACTTC. This codes for CASSSPVETQYF.

Many counts were recorded for this clonotype. V is TRBV20-1 and J is TRBJ1-1; perhaps TRBD1 as D (6 bases). The CDR3 extends over 15 amino acids. Germline CDR1 and CDR2: DFQATT and SNEGSKA (reference sequence). The V end lost 5 bases, the J end lost 0 bases, and 16 bases lay between the germline ends. The CDR3 sequence is CSAQDRINMNTEAFF. Written as DNA, the CDR3 is TGCAGTGCTCAAGACAGGATAAACATGAACACTGAAGCTTTCTTT.

The rearrangement uses TRBV18 and TRBJ2-7, with D unresolved. V gave up 0 bases and J gave up 2 bases, with 8 bases separating them. Germline V gene data show CDR1 as KGHSH and CDR2 as LQKENI. The CDR3 sequence is 14 residues long. This CDR3 reads CASSPPSNTYEQYF. The CDR3 DNA sequence: TGTGCCAGCTCACCACCGTCCAACACCTACGAGCAGTACTTC.

This clonotype was counted only a few times. CDR3 DNA sequence: TGTGCCAGCAGCCCATTTCACGGGAGGCTTCCGTATTTT. Protein product: CASSPFHGRLPYF. V usage is TRBV7-9 and J usage is TRBJ2-3, with TRBD2 matching 7 bases. CDR3 length: 13 amino acids. V was pared by 5 bases and J by 14 bases, with 13 bases of the junction left unmatched. Germline V lookup: CDR1 SEHNR, CDR2 FQNEAQ (reference sequence).

This clonotype came up a few times. The chain uses TRBV14 and TRBJ2-7, with 9 bases fitting TRBD2. V lost 4 bases to trimming and J lost 1 base; unmatched junction nucleotides: 8. The CDR3 loop spans 16 amino acids. CDR1 and CDR2 (germline): SGHDN, FVKESK. This CDR3 is CASSPLLAGKSYEQYF. The DNA for the CDR3 is TGTGCCAGCAGCCCCTTACTAGCGGGTAAATCCTACGAGCAGTACTTC.

J is TRBJ2-1 and V is TRBV20-1; no reliable D call. The CDR3 is 11 residues long. Trimming cost V 6 bases and J 2 bases, with 5 bases left between them. Germline CDR1 and CDR2: DFQATT and SNEGSKA (reference sequence). CDR3 sequence: CSAQAYNEQFF. In DNA, the CDR3 is TGCAGTGCGCAAGCCTACAATGAGCAGTTCTTC.

This clonotype was counted at least ten times. The chain couples TRBV11-2 to TRBJ2-5; TRBD2 matches 11 bases. The length of the CDR3 is 19 residues. CDR1 is SGHAT, CDR2 FQNNGV, per germline. V gave up 1 base and J gave up 1 base; unmatched junction bases: 11. The CDR3 DNA sequence: TGTGCCAGCAGCTTAGGGACTTTGGGACTAGCGGAATTCCAAGAGACCCAGTACTTC. Protein product: CASSLGTLGLAEFQETQYF.

CDR3 residues: CSAGTSGDTQYF. The CDR3 region has the DNA TGCAGTGCTGGGACTAGCGGGGATACGCAGTATTTT. The chain has TRBV20-1 and TRBJ2-3, with 12 bases that match TRBD2. The CDR3 is 12 amino acids. The germline V gene encodes CDR1 DFQATT and CDR2 SNEGSKA (reference sequence). The trim removed 5 bases at V and 6 bases at J, leaving 0 bases unmatched.

The V and J genes are TRBV28 and TRBJ1-6; D unclear. This CDR3 region has 15 residues. Germline V gives CDR1 MDHEN, CDR2 SYDVKM. Trimming shortened V by 3 bases and J by 6 bases, and 12 bases separated the two germline ends. CDR3 nucleotide sequence: TGTGCCAGCAGTTTTTTCGGGAGTAGTAATTCACCCCTCCACTTT. Protein product: CASSFFGSSNSPLHF.

The J gene is TRBJ2-1, the V gene TRBV28; D gene unclear. With 4 bases removed from V and 12 bases from J, the gap between germline ends came to 10 bases. Germline CDR1 and CDR2: MDHEN and SYDVKM. The CDR3 is 11 amino acids. The CDR3 here is CASSSASGQFF. DNA for the CDR3: TGTGCCAGCAGTTCTGCGTCTGGGCAGTTCTTC.